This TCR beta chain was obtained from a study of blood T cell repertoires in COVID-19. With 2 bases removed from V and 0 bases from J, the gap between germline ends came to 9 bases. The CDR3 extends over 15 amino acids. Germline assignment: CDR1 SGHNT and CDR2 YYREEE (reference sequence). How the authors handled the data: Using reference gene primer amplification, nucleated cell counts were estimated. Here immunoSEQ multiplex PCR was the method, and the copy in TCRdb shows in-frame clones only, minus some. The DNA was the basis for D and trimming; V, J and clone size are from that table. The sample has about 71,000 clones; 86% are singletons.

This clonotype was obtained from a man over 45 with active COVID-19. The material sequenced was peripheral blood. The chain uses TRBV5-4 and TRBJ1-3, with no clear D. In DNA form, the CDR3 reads TGTGCCAGCAGCTTAGACGGAGCCTCTGGAAACACCATATATTTT. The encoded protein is CASSLDGASGNTIYF.